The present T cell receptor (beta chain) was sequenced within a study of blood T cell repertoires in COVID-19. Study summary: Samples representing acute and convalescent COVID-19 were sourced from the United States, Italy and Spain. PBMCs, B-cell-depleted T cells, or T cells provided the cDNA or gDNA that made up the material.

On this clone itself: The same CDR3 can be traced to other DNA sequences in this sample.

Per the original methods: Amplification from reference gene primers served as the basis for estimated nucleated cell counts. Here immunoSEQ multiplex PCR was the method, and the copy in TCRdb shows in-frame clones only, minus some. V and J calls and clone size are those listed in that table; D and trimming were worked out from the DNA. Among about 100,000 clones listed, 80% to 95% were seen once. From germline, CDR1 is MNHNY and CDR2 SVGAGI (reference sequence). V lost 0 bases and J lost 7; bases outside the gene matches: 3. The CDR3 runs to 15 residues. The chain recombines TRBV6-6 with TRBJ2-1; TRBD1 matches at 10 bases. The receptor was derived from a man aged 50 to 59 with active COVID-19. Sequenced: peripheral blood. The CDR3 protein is CASSYSDRGDNEQFF. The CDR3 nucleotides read TGTGCCAGCAGTTACTCGGACAGGGGGGATAATGAGCAGTTCTTC.